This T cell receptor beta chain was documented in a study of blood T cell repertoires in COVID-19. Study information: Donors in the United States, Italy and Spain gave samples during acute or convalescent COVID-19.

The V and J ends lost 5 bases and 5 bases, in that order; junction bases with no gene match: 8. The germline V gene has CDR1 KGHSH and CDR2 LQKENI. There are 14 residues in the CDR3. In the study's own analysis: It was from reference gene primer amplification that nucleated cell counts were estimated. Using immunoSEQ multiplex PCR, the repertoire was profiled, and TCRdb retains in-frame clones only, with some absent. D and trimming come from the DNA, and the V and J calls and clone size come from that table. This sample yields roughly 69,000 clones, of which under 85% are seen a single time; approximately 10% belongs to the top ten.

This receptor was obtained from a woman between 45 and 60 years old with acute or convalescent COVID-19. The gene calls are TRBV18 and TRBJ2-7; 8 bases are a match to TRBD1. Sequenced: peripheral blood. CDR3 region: CASSTRTGPNEQYF. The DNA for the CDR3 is TGTGCCAGCTCAACCCGGACAGGGCCCAACGAGCAGTACTTC. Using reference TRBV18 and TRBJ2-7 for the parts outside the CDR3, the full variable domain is NAGVMQNPRHLVRRRGQEARLRCSPMKGHSHVYWYRQLPEEGLKFMVYLQKENIIDESGMPKERFSAEFPKEGPSILRIQQVVRGDSAAYFCASSTRTGPNEQYFGPGTRLTVT.